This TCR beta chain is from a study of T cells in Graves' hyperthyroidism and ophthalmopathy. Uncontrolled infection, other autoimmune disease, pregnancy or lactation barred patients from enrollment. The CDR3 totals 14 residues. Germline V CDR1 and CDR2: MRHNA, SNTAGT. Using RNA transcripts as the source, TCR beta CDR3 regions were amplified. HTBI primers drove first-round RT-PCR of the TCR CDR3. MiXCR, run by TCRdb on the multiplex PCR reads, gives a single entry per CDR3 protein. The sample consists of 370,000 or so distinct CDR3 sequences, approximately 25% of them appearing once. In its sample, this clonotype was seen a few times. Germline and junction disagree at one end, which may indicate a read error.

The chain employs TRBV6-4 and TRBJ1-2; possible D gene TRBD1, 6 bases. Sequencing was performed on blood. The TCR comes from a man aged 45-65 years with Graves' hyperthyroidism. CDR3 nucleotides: TGTGCCAGCAGTTACTCAGGGGCTAACTATGGCTACACCTTC. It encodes CASSYSGANYGYTF.